Sequencing of this T cell receptor (beta chain) was carried out in a study of T-cell reconstitution after alpha-beta-depleted transplantation in children. Germline-derived CDR1 and CDR2 are SGHVS and FQNEAQ. Trimming removed 5 bases from V and 5 bases from J, with 14 bases in between. This CDR3 has 14 amino acids. This sample's TCRbeta library carried unique molecular identifier barcodes. TCRdb re-analysed the PCR reads in MiXCR, keeping a single row per CDR3 protein. The data show approximately 400,000 distinct CDR3 sequences, roughly 10% seen once. This clonotype was counted ten times or more. The material sequenced was PBMCs from the stem cell graft donor, taken from the stem cell graft. The chain joins TRBV7-8 to TRBJ2-3, with D possibly being TRBD1 (6 bases). This TCR came from a human donor who donated a stem cell graft to a child with acute myeloid leukemia. CDR3 nucleotides: TGTGCCAGCAGCGACACAGGGTCCGTAGATACGCAGTATTTT. The encoded protein is CASSDTGSVDTQYF.